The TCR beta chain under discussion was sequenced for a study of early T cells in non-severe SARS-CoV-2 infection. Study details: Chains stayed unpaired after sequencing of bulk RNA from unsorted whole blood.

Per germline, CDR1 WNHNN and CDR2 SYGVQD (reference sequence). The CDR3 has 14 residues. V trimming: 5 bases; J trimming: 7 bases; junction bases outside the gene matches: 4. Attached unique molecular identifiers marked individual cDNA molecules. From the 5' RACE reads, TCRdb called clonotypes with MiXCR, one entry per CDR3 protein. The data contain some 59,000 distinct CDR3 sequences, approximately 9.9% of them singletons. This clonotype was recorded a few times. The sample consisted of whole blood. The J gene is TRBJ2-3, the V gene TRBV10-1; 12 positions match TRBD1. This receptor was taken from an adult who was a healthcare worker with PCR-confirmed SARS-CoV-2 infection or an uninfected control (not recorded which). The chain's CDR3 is CASSRDRGLNTQYF. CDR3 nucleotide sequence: TGCGCCAGCAGTCGGGACAGGGGGCTTAATACGCAGTATTTT.